These T cell receptor beta chains were read from a single sample in a study of CD8 T cells in Susac syndrome. MiXCR, run by TCRdb on the immunoSEQ multiplex PCR reads, gives a single entry per CDR3 protein. The data contain around 300,000 distinct CDR3 sequences, approximately 85% of them singletons. The sample consisted of CD8+ T cells from PBMCs. These receptors were collected from a human donor with multiple sclerosis. The CDR3 runs from the conserved cysteine through the conserved F or W. A D gene is named only where the DNA matches it firmly. Clone size appears in some rows only: once, few, many, or a class for an expanded clone.

V	D	size	J	DNA	CDR3
TRBV12-3/TRBV12-4	NA	NA	TRBJ1-1	TGTGCCAGCAGTTTCTTTGCGACCCAACTTTCGAACACTGAAGCTTTCTTT	CASSFFATQLSNTEAFF
TRBV27	NA	once	TRBJ1-2	TGTGCCAGCAGTTCCCTGGGGGACGGATTCTATGGCTACACCTTC	CASSSLGDGFYGYTF
TRBV6-5	NA	NA	TRBJ2-5	TGTGCCAGCAGTTACGCCGGGGGCCAAGAGACCCAGTACTTC	CASSYAGGQETQYF
TRBV29-1	NA	NA	TRBJ2-7	TGCAGCGTCCTGACCCCGAATACGGCTCAGGCGCGCTACGAGCAGTACTTC	CSVLTPNTAQARYEQYF
TRBV5-4	TRBD2	NA	TRBJ2-1	TGTGCCAGCAGCTCCCGACTAGCTGGAACCTACAATGAGCAGTTCTTC	CASSSRLAGTYNEQFF
TRBV4-3	NA	NA	TRBJ2-2	TGCGCCAGCAGCCCGTCAGGGACGGTGAACACCGGGGAGCTGTTTTTT	CASSPSGTVNTGELFF
TRBV5-6	NA	NA	TRBJ2-2	TGTGCCAGCAGCTTGACGGAAAACACCGGGGAGCTGTTTTTT	CASSLTENTGELFF
TRBV24-1	NA	NA	TRBJ1-2	TGTGCCACCAGGCTGAAGGGGGATACTGGCTACACCTTC	CATRLKGDTGYTF
TRBV7-6	TRBD2	few	TRBJ2-7	TGTGCCAGCAGCTTAGTCGGCGGGAGTGGGGACGAGCAGTACTTC	CASSLVGGSGDEQYF
TRBV27	NA	NA	TRBJ1-1	TGTGCCAGCAGTCCCGGGGTGGGGTTTAGGACTGAAGCTTTCTTT	CASSPGVGFRTEAFF
TRBV12-3/TRBV12-4	NA	NA	TRBJ1-5	TGTGCCAGCAGTTTCCGCAGGGGAGTGGGATCCCGGCATTTT	CASSFRRGVGSRHF
TRBV28	NA	NA	TRBJ2-3	TGTGCCAGCAGTTTCGAGCCGACAGGCCTGGACACAGATACGCAGTATTTT	CASSFEPTGLDTDTQYF
TRBV6-2/TRBV6-3	NA	NA	TRBJ1-1	TGTGCCAGCGGGCGTGGTGGGTCGAACACTGAAGCTTTCTTT	CASGRGGSNTEAFF
TRBV28	NA	NA	TRBJ2-7	TGTGCCAGCAGTCCAGTACAATACGAGCAGTACTTC	CASSPVQYEQYF
TRBV24-1	NA	NA	TRBJ1-2	TGTGCCACCAGTGATTTTCGGGGATCTAACTATGGCTACACCTTC	CATSDFRGSNYGYTF
TRBV5-8	TRBD2	NA	TRBJ2-5	TGTGCCAGCAGCCGACTAGCGGGAGCCCAGACCCAGTACTTC	CASSRLAGAQTQYF
TRBV9	TRBD1	NA	TRBJ1-4	TGTGCCAGCAGCGAGGGGGCTGCAACTAATGAAAAACTGTTTTTT	CASSEGAATNEKLFF